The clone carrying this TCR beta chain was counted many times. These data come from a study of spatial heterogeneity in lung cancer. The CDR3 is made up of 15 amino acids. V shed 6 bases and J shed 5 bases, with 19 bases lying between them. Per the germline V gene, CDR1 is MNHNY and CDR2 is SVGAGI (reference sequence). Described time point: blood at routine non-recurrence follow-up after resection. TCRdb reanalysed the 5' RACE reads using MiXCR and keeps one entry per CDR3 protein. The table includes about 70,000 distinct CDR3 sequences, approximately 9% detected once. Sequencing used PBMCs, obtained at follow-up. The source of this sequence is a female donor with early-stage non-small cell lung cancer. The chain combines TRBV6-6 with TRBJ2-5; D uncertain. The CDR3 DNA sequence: TGTGCCAGCAGCTCAAATCCGAGGCTTGGGGAGACCCAGTACTTC. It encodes CASSSNPRLGETQYF.